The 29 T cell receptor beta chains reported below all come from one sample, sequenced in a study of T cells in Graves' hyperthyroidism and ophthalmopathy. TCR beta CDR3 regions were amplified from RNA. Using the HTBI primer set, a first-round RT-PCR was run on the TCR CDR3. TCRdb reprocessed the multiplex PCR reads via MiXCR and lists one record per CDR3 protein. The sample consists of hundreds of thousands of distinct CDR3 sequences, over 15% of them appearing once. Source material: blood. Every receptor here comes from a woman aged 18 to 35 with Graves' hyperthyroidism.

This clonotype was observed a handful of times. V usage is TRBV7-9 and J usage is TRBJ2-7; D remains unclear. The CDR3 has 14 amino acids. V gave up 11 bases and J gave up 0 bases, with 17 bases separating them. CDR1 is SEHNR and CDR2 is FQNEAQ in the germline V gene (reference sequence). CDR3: CAGDKGTHSYEQYF. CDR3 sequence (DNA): TGTGCCGGCGATAAAGGCACTCACTCCTACGAGCAGTACTTC.

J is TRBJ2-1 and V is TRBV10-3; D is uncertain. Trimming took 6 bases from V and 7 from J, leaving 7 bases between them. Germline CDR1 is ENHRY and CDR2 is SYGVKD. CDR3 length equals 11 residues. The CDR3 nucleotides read TGTGCCATCAGCGAGGATAATGAGCAGTTCTTC. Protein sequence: CAISEDNEQFF.

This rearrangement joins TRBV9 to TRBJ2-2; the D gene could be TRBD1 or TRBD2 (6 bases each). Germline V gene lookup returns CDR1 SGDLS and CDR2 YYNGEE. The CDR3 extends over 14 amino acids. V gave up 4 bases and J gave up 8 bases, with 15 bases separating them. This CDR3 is CASSFGGPTGELFF. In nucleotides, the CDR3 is TGTGCCAGCAGCTTTGGGGGGCCCACAGGGGAGCTGTTTTTT.

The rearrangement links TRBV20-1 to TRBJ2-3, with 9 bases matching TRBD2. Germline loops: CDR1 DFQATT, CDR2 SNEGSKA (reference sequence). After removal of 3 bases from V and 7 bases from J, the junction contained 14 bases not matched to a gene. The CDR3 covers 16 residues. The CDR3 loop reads CSARIAGARLANTQYF. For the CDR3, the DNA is TGCAGTGCTAGGATAGCGGGGGCCCGTTTGGCCAATACGCAGTATTTT.

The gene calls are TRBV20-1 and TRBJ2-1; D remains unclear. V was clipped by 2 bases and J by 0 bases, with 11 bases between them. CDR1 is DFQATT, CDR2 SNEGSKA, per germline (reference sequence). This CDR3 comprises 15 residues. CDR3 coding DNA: TGCAGTGCTAGAACTCCATCCCGCTCCTACAATGAGCAGTTCTTC. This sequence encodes CSARTPSRSYNEQFF.

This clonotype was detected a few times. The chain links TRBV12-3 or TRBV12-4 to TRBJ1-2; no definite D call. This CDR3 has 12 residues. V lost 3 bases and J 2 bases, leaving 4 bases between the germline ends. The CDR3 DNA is TGTGCCAGCAGTTTCTGGAACTATGGCTACACCTTC. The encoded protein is CASSFWNYGYTF.

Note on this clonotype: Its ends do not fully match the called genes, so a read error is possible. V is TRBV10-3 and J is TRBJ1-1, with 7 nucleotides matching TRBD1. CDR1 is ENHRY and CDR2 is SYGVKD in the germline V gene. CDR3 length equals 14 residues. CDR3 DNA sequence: TGTGCCATCAGTCGGGACAGAGAGAACATTGAAGCTTTCTTT. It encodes CAISRDRENIEAFF.

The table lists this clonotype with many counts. CDR3 DNA: TGTGCCAGCAGTAGACAGGGGATTTATACAGATACGCAGTATTTT. Amino acid sequence: CASSRQGIYTDTQYF. The chain couples TRBV27 to TRBJ2-3, with 8 bases lining up with TRBD1. Germline trimming cut 5 bases from V and 3 bases from J; bases unmatched to any gene: 7. The CDR3 has 15 residues. Germline CDR1 MNHEY, CDR2 SMNVEV (reference sequence).

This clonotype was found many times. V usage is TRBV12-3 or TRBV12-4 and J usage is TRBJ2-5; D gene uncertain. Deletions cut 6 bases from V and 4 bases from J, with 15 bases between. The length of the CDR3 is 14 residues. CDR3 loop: CASSPTGPGETQYF. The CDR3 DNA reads TGTGCCAGCAGCCCGACCGGTCCGGGAGAGACCCAGTACTTC.

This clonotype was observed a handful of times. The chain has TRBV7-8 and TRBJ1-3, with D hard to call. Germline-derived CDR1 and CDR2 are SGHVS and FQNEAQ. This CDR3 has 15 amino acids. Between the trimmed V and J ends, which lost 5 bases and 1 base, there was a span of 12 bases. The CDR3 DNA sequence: TGTGCCAGCAGCCCAATGAGGATTTCTGGAAACACCATATATTTT. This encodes CASSPMRISGNTIYF.

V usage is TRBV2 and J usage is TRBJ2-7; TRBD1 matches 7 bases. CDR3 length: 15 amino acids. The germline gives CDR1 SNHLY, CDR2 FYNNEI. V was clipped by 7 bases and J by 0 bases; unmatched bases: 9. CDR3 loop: CASKTDRAYSYEQYF. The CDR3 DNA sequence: TGTGCCAGCAAAACCGACAGGGCTTACTCCTACGAGCAGTACTTC.

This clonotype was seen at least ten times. Here the CDR3 reads CASSPPTSGRADEQFF. In DNA form, the CDR3 reads TGCGCCAGCAGCCCACCCACTAGCGGGAGGGCCGATGAGCAGTTCTTC. The V and J genes are TRBV5-1 and TRBJ2-1; 13 bases line up with TRBD2. CDR3 length: 16 residues. From germline, CDR1 is SGHRS and CDR2 YFSETQ. The ends lost 4 bases at V and 8 bases at J; junction bases unmatched: 9.

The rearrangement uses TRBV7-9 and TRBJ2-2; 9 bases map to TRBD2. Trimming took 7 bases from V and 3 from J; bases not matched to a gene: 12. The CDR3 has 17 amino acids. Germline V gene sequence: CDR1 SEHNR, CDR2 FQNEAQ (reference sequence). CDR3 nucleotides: TGTGCCAGCATGAAATCCACAAGCGGGAGGTACACCGGGGAGCTGTTTTTT. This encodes CASMKSTSGRYTGELFF.

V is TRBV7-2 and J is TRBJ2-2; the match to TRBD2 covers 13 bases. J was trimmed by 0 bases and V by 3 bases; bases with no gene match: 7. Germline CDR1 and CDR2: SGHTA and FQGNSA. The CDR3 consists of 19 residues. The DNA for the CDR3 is TGTGCCAGCAGCTTCGGACTAGCGGGAGACCTCGCGAACACCGGGGAGCTGTTTTTT. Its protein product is CASSFGLAGDLANTGELFF.

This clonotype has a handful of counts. CDR3 nucleotide sequence: TGTGCCAGCAGTGAAAGGGGGATGAGCAATCAGCCCCAGCATTTT. Translated, it gives CASSERGMSNQPQHF. This chain uses TRBV6-1 with TRBJ1-5, with D perhaps TRBD1 (6 bases). The CDR3 consists of 15 residues. Germline CDR1 is MNHNS and CDR2 is SASEGT. Trimming removed 2 bases from V and 1 base from J, with 9 bases in between.

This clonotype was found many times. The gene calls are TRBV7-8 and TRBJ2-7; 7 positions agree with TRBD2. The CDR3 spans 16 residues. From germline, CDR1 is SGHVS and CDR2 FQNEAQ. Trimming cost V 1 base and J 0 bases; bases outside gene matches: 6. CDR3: CASSLEAGPSSYEQYF. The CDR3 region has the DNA TGTGCCAGCAGCTTAGAAGCGGGGCCTAGCTCCTACGAGCAGTACTTC.

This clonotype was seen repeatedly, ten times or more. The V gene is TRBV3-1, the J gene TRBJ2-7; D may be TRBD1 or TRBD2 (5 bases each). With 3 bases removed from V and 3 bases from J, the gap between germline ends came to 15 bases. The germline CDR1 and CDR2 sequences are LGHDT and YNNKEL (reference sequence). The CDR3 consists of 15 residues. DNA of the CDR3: TGTGCCAGCAGCCAGGGACCCGGGACCATCTACGAGCAGTACTTC. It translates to CASSQGPGTIYEQYF.

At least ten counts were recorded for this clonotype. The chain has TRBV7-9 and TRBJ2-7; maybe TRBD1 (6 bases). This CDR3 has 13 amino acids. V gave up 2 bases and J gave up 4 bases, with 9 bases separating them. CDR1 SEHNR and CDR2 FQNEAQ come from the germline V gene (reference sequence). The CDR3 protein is CASSLQGLYEQYF. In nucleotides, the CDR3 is TGTGCCAGCAGCTTACAGGGGCTGTACGAGCAGTACTTC. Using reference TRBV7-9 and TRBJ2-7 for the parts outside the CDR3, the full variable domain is DTGVSQNPRHKITKRGQNVTFRCDPISEHNRLYWYRQTLGQGPEFLTYFQNEAQLEKSRLLSDRFSAERPKGSFSTLEIQRTEQGDSAMYLCASSLQGLYEQYFGPGTRLTVT.

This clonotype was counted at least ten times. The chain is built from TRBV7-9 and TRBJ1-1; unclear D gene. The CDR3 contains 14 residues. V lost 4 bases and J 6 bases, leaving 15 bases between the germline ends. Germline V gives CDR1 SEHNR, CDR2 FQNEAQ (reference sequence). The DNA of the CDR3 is TGTGCCAGCAGCTCGTCGGCCCCACTCGCTGAAGCTTTCTTT. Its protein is CASSSSAPLAEAFF. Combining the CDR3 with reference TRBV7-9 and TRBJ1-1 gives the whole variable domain DTGVSQNPRHKITKRGQNVTFRCDPISEHNRLYWYRQTLGQGPEFLTYFQNEAQLEKSRLLSDRFSAERPKGSFSTLEIQRTEQGDSAMYLCASSSSAPLAEAFFGQGTRLTVV.

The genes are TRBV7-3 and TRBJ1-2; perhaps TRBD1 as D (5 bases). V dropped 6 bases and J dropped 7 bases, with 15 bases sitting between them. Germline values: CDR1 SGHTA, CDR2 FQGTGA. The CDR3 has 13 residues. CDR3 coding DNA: TGTGCCAGCAGTGGAGGGGCTTTGGGTGGCTACACCTTC. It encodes CASSGGALGGYTF.

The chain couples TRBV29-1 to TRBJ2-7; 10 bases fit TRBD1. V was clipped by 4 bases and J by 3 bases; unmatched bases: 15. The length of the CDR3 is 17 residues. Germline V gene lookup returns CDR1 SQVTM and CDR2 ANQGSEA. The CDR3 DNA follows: TGCAGCGTTGGGTTGCGTCTCAGACAGGGGGCTATCTACGAGCAGTACTTC. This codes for CSVGLRLRQGAIYEQYF.

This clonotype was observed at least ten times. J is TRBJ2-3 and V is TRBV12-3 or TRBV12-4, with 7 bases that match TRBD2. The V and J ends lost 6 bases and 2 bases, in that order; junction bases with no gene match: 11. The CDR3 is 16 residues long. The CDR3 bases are TGTGCCAGCAGCCCTGGACTAGTCTTAAACACAGATACGCAGTATTTT. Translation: CASSPGLVLNTDTQYF.

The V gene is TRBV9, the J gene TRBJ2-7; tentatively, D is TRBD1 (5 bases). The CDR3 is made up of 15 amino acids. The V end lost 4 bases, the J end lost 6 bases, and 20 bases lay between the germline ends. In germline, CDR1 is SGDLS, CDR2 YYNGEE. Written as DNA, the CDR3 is TGTGCCAGCAGCCTAGGGGCCTCCTCTTTCGGCGAGCAGTACTTC. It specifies CASSLGASSFGEQYF.

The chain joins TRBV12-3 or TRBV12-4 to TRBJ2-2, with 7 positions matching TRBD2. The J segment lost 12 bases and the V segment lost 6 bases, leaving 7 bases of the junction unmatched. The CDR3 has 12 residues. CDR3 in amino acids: CASSPQGGKLFF. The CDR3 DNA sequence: TGTGCCAGCAGCCCTCAGGGAGGGAAGCTGTTTTTT.

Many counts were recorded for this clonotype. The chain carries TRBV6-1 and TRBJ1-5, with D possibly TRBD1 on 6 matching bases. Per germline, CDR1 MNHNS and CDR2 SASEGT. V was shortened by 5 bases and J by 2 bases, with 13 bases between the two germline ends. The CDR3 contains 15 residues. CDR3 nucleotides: TGTGCCAGCAGTAGGGGGAGTACGGGCAATCAGCCCCAGCATTTT. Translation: CASSRGSTGNQPQHF.

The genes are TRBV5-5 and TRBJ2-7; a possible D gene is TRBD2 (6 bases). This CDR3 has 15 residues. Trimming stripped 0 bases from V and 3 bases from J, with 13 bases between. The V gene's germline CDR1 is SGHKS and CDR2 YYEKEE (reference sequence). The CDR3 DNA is TGTGCCAGCAGCTTGGGCGGGACGGACATCTACGAGCAGTACTTC. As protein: CASSLGGTDIYEQYF.

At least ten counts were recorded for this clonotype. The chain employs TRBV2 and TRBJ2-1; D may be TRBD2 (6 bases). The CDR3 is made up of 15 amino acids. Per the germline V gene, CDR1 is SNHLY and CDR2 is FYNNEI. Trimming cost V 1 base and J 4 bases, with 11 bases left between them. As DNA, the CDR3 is TGTGCCAGCAGTGAAGGGGCGGGGTGGTACAATGAGCAGTTCTTC. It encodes CASSEGAGWYNEQFF.

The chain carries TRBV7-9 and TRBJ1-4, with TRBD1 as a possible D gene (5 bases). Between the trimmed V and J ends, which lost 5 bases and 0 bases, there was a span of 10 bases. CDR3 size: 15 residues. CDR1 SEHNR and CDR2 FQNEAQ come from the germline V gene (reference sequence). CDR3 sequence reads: CASSPRQPTNEKLFF. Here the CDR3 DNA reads TGTGCCAGCAGCCCAAGACAGCCAACTAATGAAAAACTGTTTTTT.

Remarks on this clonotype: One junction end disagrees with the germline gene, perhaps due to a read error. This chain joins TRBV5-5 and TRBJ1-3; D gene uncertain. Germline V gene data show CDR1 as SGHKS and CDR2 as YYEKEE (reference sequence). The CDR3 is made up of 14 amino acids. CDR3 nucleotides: TGTGCCAGCAGCTTTCTCTCTGCTGGGAACACCATATATTTT. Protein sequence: CASSFLSAGNTIYF.